A single sample is the source of the 7 T cell receptor beta chains below, sequenced in a study of cytomegalovirus exposure and HLA in healthy donors. PCR employed 60 Vbeta and 13 Jbeta primers. The repertoire was sequenced with immunoSEQ multiplex PCR; TCRdb's copy has only in-frame clones and lacks some. The sample records tens of thousands of clones, roughly four fifths being singletons. The sample consisted of PBMCs. All receptors derive from a man aged 50 or older in good health and CMV-seronegative.

This chain joins TRBV18 and TRBJ1-2; 7 bases align to TRBD1. The CDR3 is made up of 14 amino acids. CDR1 KGHSH and CDR2 LQKENI come from the germline V gene. The J segment lost 4 bases and the V segment lost 3 bases, leaving 5 bases of the junction unmatched. CDR3 loop: CASSPPGGLYGYTF. In DNA, the CDR3 is TGTGCCAGCTCACCTCCAGGGGGTCTCTATGGCTACACCTTC.

The chain couples TRBV28 to TRBJ2-5, with a weak D call TRBD1 (6 bases). Per the germline V gene, CDR1 is MDHEN and CDR2 is SYDVKM. The V end lost 2 bases, the J end lost 5 bases, and 24 bases lay between the germline ends. The CDR3 consists of 18 residues. The CDR3 loop reads CASSLGGLNRGEMETQYF. The CDR3 region has the DNA TGTGCCAGCAGTTTAGGGGGCTTGAACAGAGGGGAAATGGAGACCCAGTACTTC. The entire variable domain, with the rest obtained from reference TRBV28 and TRBJ2-5, is as follows: DVKVTQSSRYLVKRTGEKVFLECVQDMDHENMFWYRQDPGLGLRLIYFSYDVKMKEKGDIPEGYSVSREKKERFSLILESASTNQTSMYLCASSLGGLNRGEMETQYFGPGTRLLVL.

This sequence joins TRBV11-3 and TRBJ2-5, with a weak D call TRBD2 (5 bases). V lost 4 bases and J 5 bases, leaving 14 bases between the germline ends. The CDR3 has 14 residues. CDR1 is SGHNT, CDR2 YENEEA, per germline. The CDR3 protein is CASSSSSGRETQYF. CDR3 coding DNA: TGTGCCAGCAGCTCCTCAAGCGGTCGGGAGACCCAGTACTTC.

The gene calls are TRBV30 and TRBJ1-5; 7 bases agree with TRBD1. CDR1 GTSNPN and CDR2 SVGIG come from the germline V gene (reference sequence). This CDR3 region has 13 residues. V trimming: 5 bases; J trimming: 7 bases; junction bases outside the gene matches: 8. CDR3 loop: CAWGQADFQPQHF. Here the CDR3 DNA reads TGTGCCTGGGGACAGGCAGATTTCCAGCCCCAGCATTTT.

This clone showed up just once. The chain combines TRBV27 with TRBJ2-7; 9 positions match TRBD1. V was clipped by 6 bases and J by 9 bases; unmatched bases: 15. Germline V gene sequence: CDR1 MNHEY, CDR2 SMNVEV (reference sequence). There are 15 residues in the CDR3. CDR3 bases: TGTGCCAGCAGCAGAGAGGGACAGGGAACCCACGGGCAGTACTTC. As protein: CASSREGQGTHGQYF.

J is TRBJ1-4 and V is TRBV18, with TRBD1 identical over 10 bases. Trimming at V came to 3 bases and at J to 10 bases, leaving 8 bases not matched to a gene. This CDR3 has 15 residues. Germline V gives CDR1 KGHSH, CDR2 LQKENI. The CDR3 loop reads CASSPSTGGVRKLFF. The CDR3 DNA follows: TGTGCCAGCTCACCTTCGACAGGGGGCGTCCGAAAACTGTTTTTT.

The V and J genes are TRBV7-2 and TRBJ2-5; TRBD2 is a possible D gene (6 bases). Trimming pared 0 bases from V and 5 bases from J, leaving 10 bases between. The CDR3 covers 14 residues. Germline CDR1 SGHTA, CDR2 FQGNSA. In DNA form, the CDR3 reads TGTGCCAGCAGCTTAGCTGGGAGCGGGGAGACCCAGTACTTC. Its translation is CASSLAGSGETQYF.